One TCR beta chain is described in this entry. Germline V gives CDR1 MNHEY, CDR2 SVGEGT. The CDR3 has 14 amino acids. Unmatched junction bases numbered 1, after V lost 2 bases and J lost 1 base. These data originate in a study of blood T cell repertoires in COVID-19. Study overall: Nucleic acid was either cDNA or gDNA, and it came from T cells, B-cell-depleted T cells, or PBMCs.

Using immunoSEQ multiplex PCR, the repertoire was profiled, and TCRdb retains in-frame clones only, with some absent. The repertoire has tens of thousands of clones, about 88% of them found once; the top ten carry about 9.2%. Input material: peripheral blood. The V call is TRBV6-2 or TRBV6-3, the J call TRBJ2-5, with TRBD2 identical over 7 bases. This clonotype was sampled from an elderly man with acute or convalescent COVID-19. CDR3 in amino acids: CASSYLAVQETQYF. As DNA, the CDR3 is TGTGCCAGCAGTTACCTAGCGGTCCAAGAGACCCAGTACTTC.